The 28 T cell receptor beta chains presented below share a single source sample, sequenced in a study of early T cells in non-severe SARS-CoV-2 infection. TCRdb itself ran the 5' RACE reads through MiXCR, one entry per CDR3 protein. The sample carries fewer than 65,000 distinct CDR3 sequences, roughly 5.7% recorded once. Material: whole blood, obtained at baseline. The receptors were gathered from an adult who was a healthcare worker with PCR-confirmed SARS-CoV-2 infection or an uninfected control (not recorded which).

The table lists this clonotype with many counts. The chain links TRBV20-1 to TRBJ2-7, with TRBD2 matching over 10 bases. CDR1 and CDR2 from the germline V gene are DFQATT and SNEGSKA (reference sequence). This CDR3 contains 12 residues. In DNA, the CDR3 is TGCAGGGTAGCGGGAGGAACCTACGAGCAGTACTTC. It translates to CRVAGGTYEQYF.

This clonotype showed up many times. The CDR3 bases are TGTGCCAGCACCATGGGACAGTTCTATGGCTACACCTTC. As protein: CASTMGQFYGYTF. This chain connects TRBV28 to TRBJ1-2, with 7 bases fitting TRBD1. Germline V gives CDR1 MDHEN, CDR2 SYDVKM. This CDR3 has 13 amino acids. V lost 7 bases to trimming and J lost 4 bases; unmatched junction nucleotides: 6.

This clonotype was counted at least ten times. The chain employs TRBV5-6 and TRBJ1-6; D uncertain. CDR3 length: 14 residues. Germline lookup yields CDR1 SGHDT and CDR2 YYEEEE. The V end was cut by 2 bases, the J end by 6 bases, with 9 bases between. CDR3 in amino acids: CASSLRQTNSPLHF. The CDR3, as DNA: TGTGCCAGCAGCTTACGGCAGACTAATTCACCCCTCCACTTT.

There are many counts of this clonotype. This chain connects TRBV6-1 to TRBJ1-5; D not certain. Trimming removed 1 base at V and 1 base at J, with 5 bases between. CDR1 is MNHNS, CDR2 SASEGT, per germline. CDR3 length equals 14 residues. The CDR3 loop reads CASSEGGSNQPQHF. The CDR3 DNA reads TGTGCCAGCAGTGAAGGGGGAAGCAATCAGCCCCAGCATTTT.

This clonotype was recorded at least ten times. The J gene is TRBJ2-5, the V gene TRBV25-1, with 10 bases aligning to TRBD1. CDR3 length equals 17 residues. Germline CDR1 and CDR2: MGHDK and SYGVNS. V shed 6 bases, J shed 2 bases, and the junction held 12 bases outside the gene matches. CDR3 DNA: TGTGCCAGCAGCACCAGCTACCGGACAGGGGGACAAGAGACCCAGTACTTC. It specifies CASSTSYRTGGQETQYF.

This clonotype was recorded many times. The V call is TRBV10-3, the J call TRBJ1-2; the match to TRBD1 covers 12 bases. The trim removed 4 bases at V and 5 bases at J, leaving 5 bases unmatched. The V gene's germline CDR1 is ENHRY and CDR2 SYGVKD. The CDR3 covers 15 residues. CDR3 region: CAISAPGQGAYGYTF. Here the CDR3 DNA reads TGTGCCATCAGTGCCCCGGGACAGGGGGCGTATGGCTACACCTTC.

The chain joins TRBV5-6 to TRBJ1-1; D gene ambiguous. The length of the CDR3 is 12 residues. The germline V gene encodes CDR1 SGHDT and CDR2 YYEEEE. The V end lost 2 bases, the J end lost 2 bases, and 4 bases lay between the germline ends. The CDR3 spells CASSFRNTEAFF. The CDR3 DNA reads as TGTGCCAGCAGCTTCCGTAACACTGAAGCTTTCTTT.

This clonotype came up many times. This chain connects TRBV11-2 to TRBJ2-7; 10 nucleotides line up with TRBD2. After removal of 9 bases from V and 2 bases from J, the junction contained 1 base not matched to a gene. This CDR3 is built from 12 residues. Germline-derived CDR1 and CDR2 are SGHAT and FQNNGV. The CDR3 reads CASSGGPYEQYF. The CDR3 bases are TGTGCCAGTAGCGGGGGGCCCTACGAGCAGTACTTC.

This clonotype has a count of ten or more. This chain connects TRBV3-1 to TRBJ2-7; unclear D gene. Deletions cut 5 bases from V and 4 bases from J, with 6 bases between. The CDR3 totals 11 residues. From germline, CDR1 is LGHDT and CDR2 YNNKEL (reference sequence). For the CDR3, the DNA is TGTGCCAGCAGCTTAGGATACGAGCAGTACTTC. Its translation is CASSLGYEQYF.

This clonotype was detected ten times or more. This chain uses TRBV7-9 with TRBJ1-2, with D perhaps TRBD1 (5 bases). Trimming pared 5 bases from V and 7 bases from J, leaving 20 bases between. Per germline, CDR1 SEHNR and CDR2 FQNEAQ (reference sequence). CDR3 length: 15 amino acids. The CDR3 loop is CASSLSKQVLRGYTF. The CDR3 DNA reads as TGTGCCAGCAGCCTTTCGAAACAGGTCCTTCGTGGCTACACCTTC.

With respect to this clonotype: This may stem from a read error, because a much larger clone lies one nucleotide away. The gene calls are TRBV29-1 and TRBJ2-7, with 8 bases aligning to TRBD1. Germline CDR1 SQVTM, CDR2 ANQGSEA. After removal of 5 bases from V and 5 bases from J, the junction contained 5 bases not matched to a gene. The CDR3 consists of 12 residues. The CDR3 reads CSVSTGVDEQYF. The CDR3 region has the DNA TGCAGCGTTTCGACAGGGGTCGACGAGCAGTACTTC.

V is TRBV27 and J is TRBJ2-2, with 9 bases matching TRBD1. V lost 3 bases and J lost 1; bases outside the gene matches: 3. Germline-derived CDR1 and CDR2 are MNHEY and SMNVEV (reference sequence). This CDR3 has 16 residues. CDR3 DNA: TGTGCCAGCAGTTTTTTGACAGGGGGGAACACCGGGGAGCTGTTTTTT. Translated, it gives CASSFLTGGNTGELFF.

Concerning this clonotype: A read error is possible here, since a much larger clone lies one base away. This CDR3 is CASSLTGEVTQYF. CDR3 sequence (DNA): TGTGCCAGCAGCTTGACAGGGGAAGTGACCCAGTACTTC. The V call is TRBV5-6, the J call TRBJ2-5, with 7 nucleotides matching TRBD1. Germline V gives CDR1 SGHDT, CDR2 YYEEEE. CDR3 size: 13 residues. V shed 1 base and J 7 bases; nucleotides not matched to a gene: 4. Filled out from reference TRBV5-6 and TRBJ2-5, the complete variable domain reads DAGVTQSPTHLIKTRGQQVTLRCSPKSGHDTVSWYQQALGQGPQFIFQYYEEEERQRGNFPDRFSGHQFPNYSSELNVNALLLGDSALYLCASSLTGEVTQYFGPGTRLLVL.

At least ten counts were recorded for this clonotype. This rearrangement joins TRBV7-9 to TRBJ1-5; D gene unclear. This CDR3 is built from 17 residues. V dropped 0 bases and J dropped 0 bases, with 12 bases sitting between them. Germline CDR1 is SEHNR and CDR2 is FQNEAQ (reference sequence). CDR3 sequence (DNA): TGTGCCAGCAGCTTAGCGAAGATGGCAGATAGCAATCAGCCCCAGCATTTT. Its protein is CASSLAKMADSNQPQHF. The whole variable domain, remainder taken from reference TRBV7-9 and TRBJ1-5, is DTGVSQNPRHKITKRGQNVTFRCDPISEHNRLYWYRQTLGQGPEFLTYFQNEAQLEKSRLLSDRFSAERPKGSFSTLEIQRTEQGDSAMYLCASSLAKMADSNQPQHFGDGTRLSIL.

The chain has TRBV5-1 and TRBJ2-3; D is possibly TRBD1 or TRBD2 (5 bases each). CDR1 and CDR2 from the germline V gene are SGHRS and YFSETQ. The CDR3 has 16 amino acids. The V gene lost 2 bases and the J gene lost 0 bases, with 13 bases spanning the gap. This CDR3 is CASSLEGTPSTDTQYF. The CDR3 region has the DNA TGCGCCAGCAGCTTAGAGGGGACCCCTAGCACAGATACGCAGTATTTT.

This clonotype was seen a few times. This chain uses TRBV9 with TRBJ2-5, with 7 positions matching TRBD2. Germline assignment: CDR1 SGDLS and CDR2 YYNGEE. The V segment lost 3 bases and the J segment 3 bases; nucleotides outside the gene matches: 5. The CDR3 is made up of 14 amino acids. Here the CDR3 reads CASSAAGLEETQYF. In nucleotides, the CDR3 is TGTGCCAGCAGCGCAGCGGGGCTAGAAGAGACCCAGTACTTC.

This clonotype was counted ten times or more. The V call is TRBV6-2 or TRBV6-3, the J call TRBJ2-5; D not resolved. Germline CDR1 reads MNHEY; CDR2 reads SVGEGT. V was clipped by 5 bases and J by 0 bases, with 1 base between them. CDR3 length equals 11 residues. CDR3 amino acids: CASSNQETQYF. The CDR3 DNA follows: TGTGCCAGCAGTAACCAAGAGACCCAGTACTTC.

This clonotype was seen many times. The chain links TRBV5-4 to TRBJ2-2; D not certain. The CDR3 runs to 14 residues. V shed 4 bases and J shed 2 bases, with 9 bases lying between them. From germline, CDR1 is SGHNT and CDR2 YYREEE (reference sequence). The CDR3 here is CASSQLKNTGELFF. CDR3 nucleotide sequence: TGTGCCAGCAGCCAACTGAAAAACACCGGGGAGCTGTTTTTT.

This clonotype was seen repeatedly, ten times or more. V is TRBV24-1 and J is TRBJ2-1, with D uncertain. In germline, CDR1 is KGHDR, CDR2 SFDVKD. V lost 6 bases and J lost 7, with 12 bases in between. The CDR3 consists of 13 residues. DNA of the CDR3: TGTGCCACCAGTCCCTCGTCTACTAATGAGCAGTTCTTC. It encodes CATSPSSTNEQFF.

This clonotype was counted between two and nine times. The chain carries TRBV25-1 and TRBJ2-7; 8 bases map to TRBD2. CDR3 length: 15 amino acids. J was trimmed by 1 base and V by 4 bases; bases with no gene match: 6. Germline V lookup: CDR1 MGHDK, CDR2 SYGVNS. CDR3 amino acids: CASSVGTRESYEQYF. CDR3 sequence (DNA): TGTGCCAGCAGTGTAGGGACTAGGGAGTCCTACGAGCAGTACTTC.

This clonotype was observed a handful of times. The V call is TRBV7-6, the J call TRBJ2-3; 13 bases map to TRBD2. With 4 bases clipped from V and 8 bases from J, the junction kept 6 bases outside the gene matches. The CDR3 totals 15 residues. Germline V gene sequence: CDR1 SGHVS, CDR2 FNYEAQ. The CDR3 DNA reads TGTGCCAGCAGCTCACTAGCGGGAGGGCCGGTTACGCAGTATTTT. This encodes CASSSLAGGPVTQYF.

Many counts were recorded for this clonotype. The CDR3 region has the DNA TGTGCCAGCAGCTTAATTAGCGGGAATGTGGATGGAACTTTAATGGGATGGAGCTCAGATACGCAGTATTTT. Translation: CASSLISGNVDGTLMGWSSDTQYF. The chain recombines TRBV13 with TRBJ2-3, with 8 bases matching TRBD2. The CDR3 totals 24 residues. Germline V gives CDR1 PRHDT, CDR2 FYEKMQ (reference sequence). Germline trimming cut 2 bases from V and 4 bases from J; bases unmatched to any gene: 32.

This chain's CDR3 is CASSQELRGPGEQFF. CDR3 sequence (DNA): TGTGCCAGCAGCCAAGAATTGCGGGGGCCAGGTGAGCAGTTCTTC. V is TRBV4-2 and J is TRBJ2-1, with D possibly TRBD2 on 7 matching bases. CDR3 length equals 15 residues. CDR1 is LGHNA, CDR2 YNFKEQ, per germline. V shed 0 bases and J shed 9 bases, with 15 bases lying between them.

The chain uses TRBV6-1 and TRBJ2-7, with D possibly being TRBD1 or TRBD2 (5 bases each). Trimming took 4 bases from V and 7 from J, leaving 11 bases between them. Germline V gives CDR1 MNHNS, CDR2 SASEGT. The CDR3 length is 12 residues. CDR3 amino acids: CASSGQGDEQYF. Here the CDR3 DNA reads TGTGCCAGCAGTGGCCAGGGAGATGAGCAGTACTTC.

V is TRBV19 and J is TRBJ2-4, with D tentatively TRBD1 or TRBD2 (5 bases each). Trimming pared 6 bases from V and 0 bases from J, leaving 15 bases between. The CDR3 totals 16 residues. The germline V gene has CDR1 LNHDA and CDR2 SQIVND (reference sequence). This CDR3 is CASSAGTTLAKNIQYF. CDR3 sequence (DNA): TGTGCCAGTAGCGCCGGGACGACACTAGCCAAAAACATTCAGTACTTC.

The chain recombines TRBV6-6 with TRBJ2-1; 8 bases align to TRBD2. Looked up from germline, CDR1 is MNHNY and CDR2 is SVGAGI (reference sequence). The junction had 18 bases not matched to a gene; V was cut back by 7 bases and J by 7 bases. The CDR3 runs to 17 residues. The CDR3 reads CASNSGGRRAKGNEQFF. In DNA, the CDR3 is TGTGCCAGCAATTCGGGAGGGCGGAGGGCCAAGGGGAATGAGCAGTTCTTC.

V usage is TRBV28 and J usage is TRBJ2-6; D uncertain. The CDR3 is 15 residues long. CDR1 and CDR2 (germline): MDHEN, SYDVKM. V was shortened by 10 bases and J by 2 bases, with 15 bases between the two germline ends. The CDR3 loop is CATPRHRTGANVLTF. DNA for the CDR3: TGTGCCACGCCCCGACATCGGACTGGGGCCAACGTCCTGACTTTC.

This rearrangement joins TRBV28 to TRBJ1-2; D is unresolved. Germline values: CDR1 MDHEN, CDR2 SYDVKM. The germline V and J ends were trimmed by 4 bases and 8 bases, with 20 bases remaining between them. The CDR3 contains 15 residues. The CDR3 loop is CASSSLGPLGGGYTF. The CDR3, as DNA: TGTGCCAGCAGTTCCCTCGGACCTCTTGGAGGGGGCTACACCTTC.